This T cell receptor beta chain emerged from a study of neoadjuvant nivolumab and ipilimumab in lung cancer. On the study more broadly: Nivolumab 3 mg/kg was given days 1, 15 and 29, plus ipilimumab 1 mg/kg day 1 in combination. Regarding the study as a whole: Higher pretherapy blood TCR richness went with higher resected-tumor richness. From pretherapy to surgery, tumor richness and clonality rose with dual therapy. Compared with tumor-adjacent uninvolved lung, resected tumors showed greater richness and clonality.

Germline loops: CDR1 WNHNN, CDR2 SYGVQD (reference sequence). CDR3 length equals 13 residues. Deletions cut 7 bases from V and 5 bases from J, with 11 bases between. With respect to this clone: Its target is not known.

Produced via immunoSEQ multiplex PCR; TCRdb's table is partial and in-frame only. The repertoire holds around 30,000 clones, with less than 90% as singletons. This rearrangement joins TRBV10-1 to TRBJ2-2, with a possible D match to TRBD2 (5 bases). This clonotype was obtained from an adult with non-small cell lung cancer. The specimen comprised peripheral blood, sampled before neoadjuvant nivolumab, alone or with ipilimumab. CDR3 protein: CASMPSGTGELFF. In DNA form, the CDR3 reads TGCGCCAGCATGCCGTCGGGGACCGGGGAGCTGTTTTTT.